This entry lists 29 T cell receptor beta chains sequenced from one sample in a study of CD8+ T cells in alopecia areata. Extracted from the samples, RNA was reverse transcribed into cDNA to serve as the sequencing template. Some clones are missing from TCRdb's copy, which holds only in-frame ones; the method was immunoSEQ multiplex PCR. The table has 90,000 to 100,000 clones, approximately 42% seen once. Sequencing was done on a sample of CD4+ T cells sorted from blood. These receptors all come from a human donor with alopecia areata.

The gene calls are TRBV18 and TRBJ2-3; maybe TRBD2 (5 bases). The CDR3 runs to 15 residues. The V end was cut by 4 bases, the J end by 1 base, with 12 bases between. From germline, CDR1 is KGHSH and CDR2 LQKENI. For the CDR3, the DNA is TGTGCCAGCTCACTGTCCCACGGGGGCACAGATACGCAGTATTTT. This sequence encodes CASSLSHGGTDTQYF.

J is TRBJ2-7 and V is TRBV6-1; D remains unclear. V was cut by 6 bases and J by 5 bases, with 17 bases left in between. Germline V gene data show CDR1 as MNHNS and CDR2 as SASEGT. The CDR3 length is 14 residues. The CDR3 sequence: CASSRDMDRNEQYF. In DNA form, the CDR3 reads TGTGCCAGCAGCCGTGATATGGACCGTAACGAGCAGTACTTC.

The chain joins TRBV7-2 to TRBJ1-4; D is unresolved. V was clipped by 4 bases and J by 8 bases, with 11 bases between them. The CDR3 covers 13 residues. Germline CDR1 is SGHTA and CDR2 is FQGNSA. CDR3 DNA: TGTGCCAGCAGCTCTAGGACGGGCGAAAAACTGTTTTTT. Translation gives CASSSRTGEKLFF.

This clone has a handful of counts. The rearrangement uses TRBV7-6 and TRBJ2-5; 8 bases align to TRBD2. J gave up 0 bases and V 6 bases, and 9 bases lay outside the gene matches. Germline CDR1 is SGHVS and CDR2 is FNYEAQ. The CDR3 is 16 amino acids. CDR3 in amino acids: CASRAPGGRNQETQYF. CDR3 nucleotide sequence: TGTGCCAGCAGGGCGCCTGGCGGGAGGAACCAAGAGACCCAGTACTTC.

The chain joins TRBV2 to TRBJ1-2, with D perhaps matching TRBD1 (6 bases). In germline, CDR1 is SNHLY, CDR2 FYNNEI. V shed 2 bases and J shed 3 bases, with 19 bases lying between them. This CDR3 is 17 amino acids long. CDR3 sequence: CASSESKIQGFDYGYTF. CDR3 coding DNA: TGTGCCAGCAGTGAAAGCAAGATACAGGGTTTCGACTATGGCTACACCTTC.

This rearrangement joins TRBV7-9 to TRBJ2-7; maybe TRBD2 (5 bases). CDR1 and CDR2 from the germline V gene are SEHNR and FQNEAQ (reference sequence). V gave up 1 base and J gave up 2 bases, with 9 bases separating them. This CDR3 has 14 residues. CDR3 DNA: TGTGCCAGCAGCTTAGGGCGGGCCCCCTACGAGCAGTACTTC. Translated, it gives CASSLGRAPYEQYF.

The CDR3 reads CASSLSAGLSTDTQYF. CDR3 DNA: TGTGCCAGCAGCTTAAGCGCAGGGTTGAGCACAGATACGCAGTATTTT. The chain uses TRBV7-3 and TRBJ2-3; a possible D gene is TRBD1 (5 bases). This CDR3 is 16 amino acids long. The germline V and J ends were trimmed by 1 base and 0 bases, with 11 bases remaining between them. CDR1 and CDR2 from the germline V gene are SGHTA and FQGTGA.

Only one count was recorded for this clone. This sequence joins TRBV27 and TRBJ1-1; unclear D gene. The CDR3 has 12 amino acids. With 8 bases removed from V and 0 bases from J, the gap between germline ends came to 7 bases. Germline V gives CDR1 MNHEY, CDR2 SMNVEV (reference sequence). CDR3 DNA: TGTGCCAGCGGACTTCTGAACACTGAAGCTTTCTTT. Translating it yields CASGLLNTEAFF.

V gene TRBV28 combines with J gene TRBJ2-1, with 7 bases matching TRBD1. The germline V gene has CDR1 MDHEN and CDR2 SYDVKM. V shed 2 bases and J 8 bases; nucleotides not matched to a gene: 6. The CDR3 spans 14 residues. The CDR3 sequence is CASSLIDRADEQFF. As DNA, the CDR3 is TGTGCCAGCAGTTTAATTGACAGGGCCGATGAGCAGTTCTTC.

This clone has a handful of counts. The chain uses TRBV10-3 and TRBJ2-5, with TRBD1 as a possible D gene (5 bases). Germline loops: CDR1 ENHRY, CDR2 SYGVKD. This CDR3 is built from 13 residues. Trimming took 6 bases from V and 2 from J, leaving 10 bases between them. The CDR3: CAISLQAQETQYF. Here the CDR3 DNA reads TGTGCCATCAGCCTACAGGCACAAGAGACCCAGTACTTC.

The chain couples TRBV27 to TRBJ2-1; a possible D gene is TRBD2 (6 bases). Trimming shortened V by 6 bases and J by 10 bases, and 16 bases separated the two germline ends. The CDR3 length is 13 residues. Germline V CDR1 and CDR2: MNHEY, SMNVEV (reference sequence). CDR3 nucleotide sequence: TGTGCCAGCAGCGCGACTAGTCTTGGGGAGCAGTTCTTC. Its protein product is CASSATSLGEQFF.

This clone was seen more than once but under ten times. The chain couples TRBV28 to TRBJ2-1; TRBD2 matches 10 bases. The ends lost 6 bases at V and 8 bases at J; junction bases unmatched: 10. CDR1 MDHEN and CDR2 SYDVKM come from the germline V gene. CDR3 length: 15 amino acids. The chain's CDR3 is CASRKGLAGAYEQFF. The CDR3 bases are TGTGCCAGCAGAAAGGGGCTAGCGGGAGCTTATGAGCAGTTCTTC.

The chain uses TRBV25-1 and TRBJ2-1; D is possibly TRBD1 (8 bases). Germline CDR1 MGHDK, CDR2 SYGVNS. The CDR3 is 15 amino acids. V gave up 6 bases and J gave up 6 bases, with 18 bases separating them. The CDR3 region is CASRGRTGRVNEQFF. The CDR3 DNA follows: TGTGCCAGCAGAGGCAGGACAGGGAGGGTCAATGAGCAGTTCTTC.

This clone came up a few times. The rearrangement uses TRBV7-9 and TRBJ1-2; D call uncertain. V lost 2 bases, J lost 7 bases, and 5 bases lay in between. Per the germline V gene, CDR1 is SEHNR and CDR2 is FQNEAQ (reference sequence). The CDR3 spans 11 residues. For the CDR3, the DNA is TGTGCCAGCAGCTTAAGTGCTGGCTACACCTTC. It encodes CASSLSAGYTF.

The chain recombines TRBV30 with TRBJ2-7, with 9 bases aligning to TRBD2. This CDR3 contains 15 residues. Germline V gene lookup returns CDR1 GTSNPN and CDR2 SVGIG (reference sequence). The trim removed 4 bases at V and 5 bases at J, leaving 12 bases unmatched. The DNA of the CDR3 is TGTGCCTGGAACCATGGAATAGCGGGAGCCCACGAGCAGTACTTC. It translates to CAWNHGIAGAHEQYF.

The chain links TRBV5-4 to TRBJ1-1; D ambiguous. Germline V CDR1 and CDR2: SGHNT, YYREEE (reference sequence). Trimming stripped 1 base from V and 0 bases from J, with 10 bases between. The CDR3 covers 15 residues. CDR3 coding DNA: TGTGCCAGCAGCTTGAAGTTGGGGATGAACACTGAAGCTTTCTTT. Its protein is CASSLKLGMNTEAFF.

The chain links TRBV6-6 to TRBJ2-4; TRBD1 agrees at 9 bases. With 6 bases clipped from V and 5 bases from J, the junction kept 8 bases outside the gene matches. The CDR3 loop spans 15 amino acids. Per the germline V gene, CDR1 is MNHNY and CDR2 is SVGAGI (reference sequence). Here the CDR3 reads CASRLRTGVENIQYF. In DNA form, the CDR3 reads TGTGCCAGCAGGCTGAGGACAGGGGTCGAAAACATTCAGTACTTC.

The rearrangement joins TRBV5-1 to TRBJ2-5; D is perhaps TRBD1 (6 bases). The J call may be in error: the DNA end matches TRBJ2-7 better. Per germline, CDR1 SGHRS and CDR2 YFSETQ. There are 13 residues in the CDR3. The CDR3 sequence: CASSLTDRYEQYF. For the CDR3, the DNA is TGCGCCAGCAGCTTAACAGACAGGTACGAGCAGTACTTC.

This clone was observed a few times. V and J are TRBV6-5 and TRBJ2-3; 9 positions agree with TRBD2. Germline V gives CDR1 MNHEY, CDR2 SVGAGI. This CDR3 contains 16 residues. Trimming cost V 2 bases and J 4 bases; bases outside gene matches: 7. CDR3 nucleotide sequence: TGTGCCAGCAGTTACATTAGCGGGGGTCTCCCAGATACGCAGTATTTT. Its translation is CASSYISGGLPDTQYF.

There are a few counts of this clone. The DNA of the CDR3 is TGTGCCAGCAGCTTAGTTGGGGATCAGCCCCAGCATTTT. Translated, it gives CASSLVGDQPQHF. J is TRBJ1-5 and V is TRBV7-2; no clear D gene. V was pared by 1 base and J by 5 bases, with 6 bases between. This CDR3 spans 13 amino acids. The V gene's germline CDR1 is SGHTA and CDR2 FQGNSA.

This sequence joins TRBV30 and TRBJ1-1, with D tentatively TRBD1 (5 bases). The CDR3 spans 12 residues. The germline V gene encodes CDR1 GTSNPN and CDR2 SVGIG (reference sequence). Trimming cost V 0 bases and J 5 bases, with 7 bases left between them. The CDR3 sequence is CAWSVRGTEAFF. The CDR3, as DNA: TGTGCCTGGAGTGTACGGGGGACTGAAGCTTTCTTT.

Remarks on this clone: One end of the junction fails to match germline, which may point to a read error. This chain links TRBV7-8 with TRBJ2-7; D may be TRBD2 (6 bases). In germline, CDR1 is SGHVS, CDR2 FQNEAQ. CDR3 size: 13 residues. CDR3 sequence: CASRLAVPYEQYF. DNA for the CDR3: TGTGCCAGCAGATTAGCGGTTCCCTACGAGCAGTACTTC.

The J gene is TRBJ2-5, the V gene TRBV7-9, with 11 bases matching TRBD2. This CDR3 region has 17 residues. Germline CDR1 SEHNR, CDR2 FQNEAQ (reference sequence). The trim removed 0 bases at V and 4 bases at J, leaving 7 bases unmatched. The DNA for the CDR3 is TGTGCCAGCAGCTTAGCTGGGGTAGCGGGAGGGCGAGAGACCCAGTACTTC. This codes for CASSLAGVAGGRETQYF.

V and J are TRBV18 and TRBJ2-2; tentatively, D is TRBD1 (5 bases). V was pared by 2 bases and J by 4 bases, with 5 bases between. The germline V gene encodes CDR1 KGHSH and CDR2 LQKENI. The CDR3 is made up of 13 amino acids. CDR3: CASSPDSTGELFF. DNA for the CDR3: TGTGCCAGCTCACCAGACAGCACCGGGGAGCTGTTTTTT.

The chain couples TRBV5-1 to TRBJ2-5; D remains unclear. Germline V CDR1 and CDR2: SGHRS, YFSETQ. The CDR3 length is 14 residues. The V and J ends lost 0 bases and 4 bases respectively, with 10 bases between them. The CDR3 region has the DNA TGCGCCAGCAGCTTGGACTGGGGTCGAGAGACCCAGTACTTC. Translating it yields CASSLDWGRETQYF. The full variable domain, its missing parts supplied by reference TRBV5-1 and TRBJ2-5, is KAGVTQTPRYLIKTRGQQVTLSCSPISGHRSVSWYQQTPGQGLQFLFEYFSETQRNKGNFPGRFSGRQFSNSRSEMNVSTLELGDSALYLCASSLDWGRETQYFGPGTRLLVL.

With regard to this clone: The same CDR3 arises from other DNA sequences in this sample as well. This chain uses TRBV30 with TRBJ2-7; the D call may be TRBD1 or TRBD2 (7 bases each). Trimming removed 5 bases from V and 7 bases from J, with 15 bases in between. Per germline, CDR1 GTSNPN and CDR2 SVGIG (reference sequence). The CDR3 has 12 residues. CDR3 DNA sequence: TGTGCCTGGGGGACAGCGGGGCGTGAGCAGTACTTC. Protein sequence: CAWGTAGREQYF.

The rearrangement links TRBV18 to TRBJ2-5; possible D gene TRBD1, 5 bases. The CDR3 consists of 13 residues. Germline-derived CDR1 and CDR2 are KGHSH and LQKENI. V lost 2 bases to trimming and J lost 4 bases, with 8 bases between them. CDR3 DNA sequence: TGTGCCAGCTCACCAATTGGGGCAGAGACCCAGTACTTC. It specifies CASSPIGAETQYF.

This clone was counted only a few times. The CDR3 nucleotides read TGTGCCAGCAGCTTTAGCGGGGGTAAAGAGACCCAGTACTTC. Protein sequence: CASSFSGGKETQYF. V is TRBV7-9 and J is TRBJ2-5, with 9 bases fitting TRBD2. V dropped 3 bases and J dropped 3; count of bases not matched to a gene: 2. The CDR3 extends over 14 amino acids. The germline V gene encodes CDR1 SEHNR and CDR2 FQNEAQ (reference sequence).

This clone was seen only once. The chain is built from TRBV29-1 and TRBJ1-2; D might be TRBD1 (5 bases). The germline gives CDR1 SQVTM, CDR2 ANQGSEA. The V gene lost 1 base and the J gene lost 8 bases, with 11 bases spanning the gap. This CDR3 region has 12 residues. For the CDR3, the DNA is TGCAGCGTTGAAGGTCGAGGGGTCGGCTACACCTTC. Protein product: CSVEGRGVGYTF.